The 6 T cell receptor beta chains reported below all come from one sample, sequenced in a study of glioma-infiltrating T cells after dendritic cell vaccination. Here immunoSEQ multiplex PCR was the method, and the copy in TCRdb shows in-frame clones only, minus some. The table shows tens of thousands of clones, with roughly 87% occurring only once. The sample's time point: after dendritic cell vaccination, including at tumor progression/relapse. The specimen comprised blood, sampled after dendritic cell vaccination. The origin of the receptors is a human donor with glioblastoma.

This clone was seen more than once but under ten times. The rearrangement links TRBV10-2 to TRBJ1-6, with 8 bases that match TRBD1. V dropped 4 bases and J dropped 3; count of bases not matched to a gene: 2. CDR3 size: 15 residues. CDR1 and CDR2 from the germline V gene are WSHSY and SAAADI. CDR3 region: CASSVGTGYNSPLHF. CDR3 DNA: TGCGCCAGCAGTGTCGGGACAGGCTATAATTCACCCCTCCACTTT.

J is TRBJ2-2 and V is TRBV19, with 10 bases that match TRBD1. Germline assignment: CDR1 LNHDA and CDR2 SQIVND (reference sequence). The trim removed 6 bases at V and 6 bases at J, leaving 7 bases unmatched. The CDR3 is made up of 15 amino acids. As DNA, the CDR3 is TGTGCCAGTAGCAGACAGGGGGCATCACCCGGGGAGCTGTTTTTT. Protein sequence: CASSRQGASPGELFF.

The chain links TRBV9 to TRBJ2-7; D is possibly TRBD2 (6 bases). The germline V gene has CDR1 SGDLS and CDR2 YYNGEE. This CDR3 has 14 residues. The V end was cut by 2 bases, the J end by 3 bases, with 12 bases between. The CDR3 DNA is TGTGCCAGCAGCGTCGGGAGAGCGGACTACGAGCAGTACTTC. This translates into CASSVGRADYEQYF.

This sequence joins TRBV5-1 and TRBJ1-2; D possibly corresponds to TRBD1 (5 bases). Deletions cut 4 bases from V and 0 bases from J, with 16 bases between. This CDR3 is 16 amino acids long. Germline values: CDR1 SGHRS, CDR2 YFSETQ. CDR3 protein: CASSPRTDSSNYGYTF. As DNA, the CDR3 is TGCGCCAGCAGCCCCCGCACCGACAGCTCTAACTATGGCTACACCTTC.

V gene TRBV5-1 combines with J gene TRBJ2-1; possible D gene TRBD2, 6 bases. This CDR3 is built from 15 residues. Deletions cut 4 bases from V and 5 bases from J, with 16 bases between. The germline V gene has CDR1 SGHRS and CDR2 YFSETQ. The CDR3 DNA sequence: TGCGCCAGCAGCGGGTCGCGGGAACCGCACAATGAGCAGTTCTTC. Amino acids: CASSGSREPHNEQFF.

The chain uses TRBV7-8 and TRBJ2-1; D may be TRBD1 (5 bases). Germline CDR1 reads SGHVS; CDR2 reads FQNEAQ. The CDR3 has 13 amino acids. Deletions cut 5 bases from V and 5 bases from J, with 10 bases between. The CDR3 protein is CASSQDRNNEQFF. The CDR3, as DNA: TGTGCCAGCAGCCAAGACAGAAACAATGAGCAGTTCTTC.